This T cell receptor (beta chain) comes out of a study of T cell changes during pregnancy in multiple sclerosis. Produced via immunoSEQ multiplex PCR; TCRdb's table is partial and in-frame only. The repertoire holds around 64,000 clones, about 93% seen once, with more than 2% in the top ten. CDR1 is MNHEY and CDR2 is SMNVEV in the germline V gene (reference sequence). The CDR3 is 15 amino acids. J lost 3 bases, V lost 8 bases, and 8 bases had no gene match. The specimen comprised CD8+ T cells from peripheral blood mononuclear cells, sampled in the third trimester of pregnancy. V usage is TRBV27 and J usage is TRBJ1-4, with 8 bases aligning to TRBD1. The sequence derives from a female donor with multiple sclerosis, enrolled in a pregnancy study. CDR3 sequence reads: CASGSRQGPNEKLFF. The DNA of the CDR3 is TGTGCCAGCGGATCCCGACAGGGGCCTAATGAAAAACTGTTTTTT.